Included here is one T cell receptor beta chain sequence, with context. The antigen is undetermined. Possible read error: a much larger clone is one base away. It was with a sample-barcoded 5' primer and a J-beta primer mix that a second PCR of roughly 7 to 12 cycles was run. TCRdb passed the 5' RACE reads through MiXCR, listing each CDR3 protein once. The table lists approximately 960,000 distinct CDR3 sequences, roughly 28% of them singletons. The data derive from a study of blood T cells in healthy people across ages. Study outcomes and limitations: The donors' CMV status was not determined, possibly confounding changes in expanded clonotypes.

Investigators took about 10 milliliters of peripheral blood from every donor. In addition, the sample was reused for a study of T cells of mothers and their children. That report notes: All extracted RNA went into cDNA synthesis, roughly 1.5 ug per 15 ul.

The sample comprised blood. This TCR came from a woman aged 40 to 50 in good health.

CDR3 bases: TGTGCCAGCAGTTTATCGGACAACTACGAGCAGTACTTC. Translating gives CASSLSDNYEQYF. This chain joins TRBV6-5 and TRBJ2-5, with D maybe TRBD1 (5 bases). The J call is doubtful: the DNA matches TRBJ2-7 better. Germline loops: CDR1 MNHEY, CDR2 SVGAGI. CDR3 size: 13 residues.